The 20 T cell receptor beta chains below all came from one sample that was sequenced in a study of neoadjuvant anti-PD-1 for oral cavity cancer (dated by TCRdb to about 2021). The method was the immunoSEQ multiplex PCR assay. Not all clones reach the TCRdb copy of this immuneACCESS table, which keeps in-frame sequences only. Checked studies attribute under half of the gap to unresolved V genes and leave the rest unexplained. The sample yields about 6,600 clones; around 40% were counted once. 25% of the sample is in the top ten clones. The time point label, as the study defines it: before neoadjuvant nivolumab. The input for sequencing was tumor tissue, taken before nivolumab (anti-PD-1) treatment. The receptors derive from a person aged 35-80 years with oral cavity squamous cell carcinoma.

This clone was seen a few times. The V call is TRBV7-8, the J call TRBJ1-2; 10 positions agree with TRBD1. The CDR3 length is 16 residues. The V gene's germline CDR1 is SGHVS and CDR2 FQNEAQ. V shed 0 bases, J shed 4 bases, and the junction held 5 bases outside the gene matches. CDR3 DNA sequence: TGTGCCAGCAGCTTAGCGACAGGGGGCGCGGTCTATGGCTACACCTTC. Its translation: CASSLATGGAVYGYTF.

The CDR3 reads CASSLEAASGGAGQYF. CDR3 coding DNA: TGTGCCAGCAGCTTGGAGGCGGCTAGCGGGGGGGCCGGTCAGTACTTC. The V gene is TRBV5-4, the J gene TRBJ2-7; TRBD2 aligns across 12 bases. After removal of 0 bases from V and 10 bases from J, the junction contained 11 bases not matched to a gene. CDR1 and CDR2 from the germline V gene are SGHNT and YYREEE (reference sequence). CDR3 size: 16 residues.

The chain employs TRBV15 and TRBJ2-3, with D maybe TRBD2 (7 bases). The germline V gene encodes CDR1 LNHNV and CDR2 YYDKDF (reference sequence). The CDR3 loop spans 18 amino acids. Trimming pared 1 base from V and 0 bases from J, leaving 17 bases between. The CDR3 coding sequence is TGTGCCACCAGCAGAGGAGGGGCGGGGGCCACTAGCACAGATACGCAGTATTTT. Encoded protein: CATSRGGAGATSTDTQYF.

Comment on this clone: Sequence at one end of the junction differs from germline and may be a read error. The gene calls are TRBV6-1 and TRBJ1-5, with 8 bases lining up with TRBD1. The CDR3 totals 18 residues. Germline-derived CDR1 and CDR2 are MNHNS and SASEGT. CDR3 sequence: CAISENRGTHNSNQPQHF. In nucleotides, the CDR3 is TGTGCCATCAGTGAGAACAGGGGGACACACAATAGCAATCAGCCCCAGCATTTT.

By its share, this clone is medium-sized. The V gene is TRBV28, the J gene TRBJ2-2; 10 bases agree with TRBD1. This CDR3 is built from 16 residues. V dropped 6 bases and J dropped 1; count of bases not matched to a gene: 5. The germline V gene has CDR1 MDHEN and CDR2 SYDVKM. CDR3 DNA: TGTGCCAGCAGCCGGCGGACAGGGGGGAACACCGGGGAGCTGTTTTTT. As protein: CASSRRTGGNTGELFF.

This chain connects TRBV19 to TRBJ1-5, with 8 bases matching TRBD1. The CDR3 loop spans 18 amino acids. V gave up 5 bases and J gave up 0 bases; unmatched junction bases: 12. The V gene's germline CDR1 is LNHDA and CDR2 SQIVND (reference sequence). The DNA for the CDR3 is TGTGCCAGTAGTTACGGACAGGGATGGCGTTATAGCAATCAGCCCCAGCATTTT. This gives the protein CASSYGQGWRYSNQPQHF.

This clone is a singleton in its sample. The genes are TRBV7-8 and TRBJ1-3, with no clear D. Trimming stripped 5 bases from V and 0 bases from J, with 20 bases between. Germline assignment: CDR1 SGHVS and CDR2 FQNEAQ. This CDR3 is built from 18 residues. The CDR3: CASSQSSRAPSSGNTIYF. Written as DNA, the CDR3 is TGTGCCAGCAGCCAATCTTCCCGGGCTCCGAGCTCTGGAAACACCATATATTTT. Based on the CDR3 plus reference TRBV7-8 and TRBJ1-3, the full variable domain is GAGVSQSPRYKVAKRGQDVALRCDPISGHVSLFWYQQALGQGPEFLTYFQNEAQLDKSGLPSDRFFAERPEGSVSTLKIQRTQQEDSAVYLCASSQSSRAPSSGNTIYFGEGSWLTVV.

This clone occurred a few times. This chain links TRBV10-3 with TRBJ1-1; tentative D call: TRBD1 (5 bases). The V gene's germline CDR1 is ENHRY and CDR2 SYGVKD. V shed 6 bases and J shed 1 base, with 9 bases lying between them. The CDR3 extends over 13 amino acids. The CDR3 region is CAIRPDRNTEAFF. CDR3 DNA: TGTGCCATCAGACCAGACAGGAACACTGAAGCTTTCTTT.

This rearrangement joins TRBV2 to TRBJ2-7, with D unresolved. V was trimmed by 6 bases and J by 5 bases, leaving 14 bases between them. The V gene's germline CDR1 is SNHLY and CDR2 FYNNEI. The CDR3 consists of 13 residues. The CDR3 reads CASRGWVRDEQYF. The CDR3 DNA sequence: TGTGCCAGCAGGGGTTGGGTTCGCGACGAGCAGTACTTC.

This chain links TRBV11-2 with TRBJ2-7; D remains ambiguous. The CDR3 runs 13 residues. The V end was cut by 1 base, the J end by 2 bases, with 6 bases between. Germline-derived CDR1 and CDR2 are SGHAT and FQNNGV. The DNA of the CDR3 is TGTGCCAGCAGCTTAGGACGGACCTACGAGCAGTACTTC. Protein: CASSLGRTYEQYF.

Written as DNA, the CDR3 is TGTGCCAGCTACGGAAACGAGCAGTACTTC. The encoded protein is CASYGNEQYF. The chain joins TRBV28 to TRBJ2-7; D is unresolved. V shed 8 bases and J shed 5 bases, with 7 bases lying between them. Per the germline V gene, CDR1 is MDHEN and CDR2 is SYDVKM. The CDR3 consists of 10 residues.

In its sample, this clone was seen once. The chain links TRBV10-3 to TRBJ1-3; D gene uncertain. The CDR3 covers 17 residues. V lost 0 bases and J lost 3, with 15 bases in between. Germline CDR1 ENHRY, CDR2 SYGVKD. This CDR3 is CAISESHLRNSGNTIYF. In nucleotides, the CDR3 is TGTGCCATCAGTGAGTCCCACCTTAGGAACAGTGGAAACACCATATATTTT.

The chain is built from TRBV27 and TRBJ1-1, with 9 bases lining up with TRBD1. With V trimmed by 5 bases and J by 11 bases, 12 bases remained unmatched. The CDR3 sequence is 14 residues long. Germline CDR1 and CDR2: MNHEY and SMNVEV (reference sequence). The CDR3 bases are TGTGCCAGCAGTACAGGGGGCGACGTTCGTCCGGCTTTCTTT. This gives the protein CASSTGGDVRPAFF.

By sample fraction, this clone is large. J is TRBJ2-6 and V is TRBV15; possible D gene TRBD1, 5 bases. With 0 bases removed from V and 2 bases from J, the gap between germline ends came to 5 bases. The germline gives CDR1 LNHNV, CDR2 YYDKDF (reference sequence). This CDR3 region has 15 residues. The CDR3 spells CATSRDRAGANVLTF. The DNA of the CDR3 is TGTGCCACCAGCAGAGACAGGGCTGGGGCCAACGTCCTGACTTTC.

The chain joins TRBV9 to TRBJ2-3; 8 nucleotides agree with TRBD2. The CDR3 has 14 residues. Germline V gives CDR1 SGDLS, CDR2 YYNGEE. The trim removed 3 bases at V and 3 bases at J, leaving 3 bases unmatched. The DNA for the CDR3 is TGTGCCAGCAGCGACGGGGGGGCTACAGATACGCAGTATTTT. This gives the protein CASSDGGATDTQYF.

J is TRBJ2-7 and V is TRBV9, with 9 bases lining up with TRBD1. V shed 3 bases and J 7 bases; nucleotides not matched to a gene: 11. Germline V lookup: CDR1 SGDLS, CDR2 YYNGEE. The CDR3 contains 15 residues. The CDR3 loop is CASSETGTGLEEQYF. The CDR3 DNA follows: TGTGCCAGCAGCGAGACCGGGACAGGGCTGGAAGAGCAGTACTTC.

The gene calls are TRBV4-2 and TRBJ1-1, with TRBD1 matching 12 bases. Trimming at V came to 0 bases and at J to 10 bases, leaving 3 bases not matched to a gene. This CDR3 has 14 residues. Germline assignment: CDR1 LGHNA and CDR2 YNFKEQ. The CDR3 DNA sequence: TGTGCCAGCAGCCAAGAGGGACAGGGGGCTGGAGCTTTCTTT. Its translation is CASSQEGQGAGAFF.

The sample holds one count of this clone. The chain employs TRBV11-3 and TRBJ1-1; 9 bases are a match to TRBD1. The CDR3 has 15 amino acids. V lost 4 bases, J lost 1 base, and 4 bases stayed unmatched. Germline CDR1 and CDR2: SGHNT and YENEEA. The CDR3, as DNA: TGTGCCAGCAGCTCCTGGGACAGGGAGAACACTGAAGCTTTCTTT. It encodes CASSSWDRENTEAFF.

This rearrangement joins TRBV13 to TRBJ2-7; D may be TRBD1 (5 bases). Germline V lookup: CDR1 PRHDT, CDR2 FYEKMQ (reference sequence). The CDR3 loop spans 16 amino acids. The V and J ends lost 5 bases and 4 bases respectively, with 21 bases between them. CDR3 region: CASSLWSGRAVYEQYF. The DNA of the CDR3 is TGTGCCAGCAGCCTTTGGTCCGGCAGGGCCGTATACGAGCAGTACTTC.

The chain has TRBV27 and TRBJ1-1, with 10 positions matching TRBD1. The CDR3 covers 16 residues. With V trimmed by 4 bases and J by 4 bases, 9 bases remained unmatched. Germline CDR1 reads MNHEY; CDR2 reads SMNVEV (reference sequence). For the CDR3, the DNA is TGTGCCAGCAGTTCCAGCCGACAGGGGGCGACCACTGAAGCTTTCTTT. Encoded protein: CASSSSRQGATTEAFF.